The TCR beta chain described here comes from a study of control samples from healthy donors and cancer patients. V lost 5 bases to trimming and J lost 6 bases, with 16 bases between them. This CDR3 region has 14 residues. CDR1 is MDHEN and CDR2 is SYDVKM in the germline V gene. Sequencing was performed with immunoSEQ multiplex PCR; in TCRdb, only in-frame clones are kept and a portion is missing. This sample has about 83,000 clones; 90% to 95% occur once, and the top ten carry 15% to 18%. The receptor was isolated from a man between 25 and 39 years old in good health. The sequencing input was blood. The V call is TRBV28, the J call TRBJ1-1; maybe TRBD1 (6 bases). DNA of the CDR3: TGTGCCAGCAGTGAACAGGGCTGGGGGGCTGAAGCTTTCTTT. Translation gives CASSEQGWGAEAFF.